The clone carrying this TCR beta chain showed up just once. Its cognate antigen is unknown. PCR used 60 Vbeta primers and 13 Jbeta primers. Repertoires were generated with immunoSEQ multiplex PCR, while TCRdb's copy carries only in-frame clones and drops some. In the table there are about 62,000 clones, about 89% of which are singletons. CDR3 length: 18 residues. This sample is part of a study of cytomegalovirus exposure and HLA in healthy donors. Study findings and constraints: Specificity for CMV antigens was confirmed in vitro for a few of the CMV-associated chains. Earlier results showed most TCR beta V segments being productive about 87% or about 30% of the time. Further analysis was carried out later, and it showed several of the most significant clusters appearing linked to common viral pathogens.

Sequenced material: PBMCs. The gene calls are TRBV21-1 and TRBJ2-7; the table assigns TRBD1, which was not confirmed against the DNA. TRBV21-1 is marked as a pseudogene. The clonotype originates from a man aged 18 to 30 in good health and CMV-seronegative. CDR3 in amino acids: CASSKPHRETGIAYEQYF. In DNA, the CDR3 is TGTGCCAGCAGCAAACCACACCGCGAAACAGGGATTGCATACGAGCAGTACTTC.